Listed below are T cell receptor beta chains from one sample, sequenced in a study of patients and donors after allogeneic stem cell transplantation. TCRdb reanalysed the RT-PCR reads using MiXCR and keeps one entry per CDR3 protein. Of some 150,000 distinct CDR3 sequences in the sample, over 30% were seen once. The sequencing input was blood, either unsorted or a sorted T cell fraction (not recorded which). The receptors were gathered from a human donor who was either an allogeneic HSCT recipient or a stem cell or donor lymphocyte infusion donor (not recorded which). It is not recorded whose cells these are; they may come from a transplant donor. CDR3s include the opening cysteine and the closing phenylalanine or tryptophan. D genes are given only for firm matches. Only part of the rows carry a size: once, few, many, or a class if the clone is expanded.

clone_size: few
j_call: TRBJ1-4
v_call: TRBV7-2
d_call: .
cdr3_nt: TGTGCCAGCAGCCCGGCAGCGAATGAAAAACTGTTTTTT
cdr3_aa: CASSPAANEKLFF

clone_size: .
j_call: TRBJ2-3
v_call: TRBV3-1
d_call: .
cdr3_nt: TGTGCCAGCAGCCACGAAATCGGACCTAGCACAGATACGCAGTATTTT
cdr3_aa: CASSHEIGPSTDTQYF

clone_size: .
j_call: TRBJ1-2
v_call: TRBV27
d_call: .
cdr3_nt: TGTGCCAGCAGTCCTGGACAGCGGGCCCGGGGCTACACCTTC
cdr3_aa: CASSPGQRARGYTF

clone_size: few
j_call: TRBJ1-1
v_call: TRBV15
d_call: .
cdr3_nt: TGTGCCACCAGCAGAGATCGGGAGAACACTGAAGCTTTCTTT
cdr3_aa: CATSRDRENTEAFF

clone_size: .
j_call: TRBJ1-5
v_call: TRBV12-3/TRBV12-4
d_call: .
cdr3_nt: TGTGCCAGCAGTTTGGGCAGGTATCAGCCCCAGCATTTT
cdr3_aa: CASSLGRYQPQHF

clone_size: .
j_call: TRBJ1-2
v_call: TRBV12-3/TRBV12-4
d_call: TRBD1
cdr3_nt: TGTGCCAGCACTTCAGGGGGGGAGGGCTACACCTTC
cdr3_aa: CASTSGGEGYTF

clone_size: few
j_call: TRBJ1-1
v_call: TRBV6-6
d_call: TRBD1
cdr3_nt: TGTGCCAGCAGGACTCCGGGACAGGGGGACACTGAAGCTTTCTTT
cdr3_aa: CASRTPGQGDTEAFF

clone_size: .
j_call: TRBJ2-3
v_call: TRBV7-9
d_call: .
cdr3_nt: TGTGCCAGCAGCTCCGAGGGGAGGCACGCAGATACGCAGTATTTT
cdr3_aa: CASSSEGRHADTQYF

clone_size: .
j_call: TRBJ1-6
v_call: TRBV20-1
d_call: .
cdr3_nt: TGCAGTGCCCTGATAGGGGGATTGGGTAATTCACCCCTCCACTTT
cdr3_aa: CSALIGGLGNSPLHF

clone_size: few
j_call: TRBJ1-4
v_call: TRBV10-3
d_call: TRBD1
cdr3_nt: TGTGCCATCAGTGAGTCGGCGGACAGGGCGGGTGAAAAACTGTTTTTT
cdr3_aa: CAISESADRAGEKLFF

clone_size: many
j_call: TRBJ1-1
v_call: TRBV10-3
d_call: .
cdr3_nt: TGTGCCATCAGGAGGGATGAAGGTGCTGAAGCTTTCTTT
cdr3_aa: CAIRRDEGAEAFF

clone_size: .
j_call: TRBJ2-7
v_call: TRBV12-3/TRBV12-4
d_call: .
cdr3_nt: TGTGCCAGCAGTTTTGAATACGAGCAGTACTTC
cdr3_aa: CASSFEYEQYF

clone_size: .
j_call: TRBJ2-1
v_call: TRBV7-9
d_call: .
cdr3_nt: TGTGCCAGCAGCATACAGGGAGACTCCTACAATGAGCAGTTCTTC
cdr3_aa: CASSIQGDSYNEQFF

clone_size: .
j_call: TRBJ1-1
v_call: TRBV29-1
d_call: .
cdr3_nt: TGCAGCGTTGACCCGAACACTGAAGCTTTCTTT
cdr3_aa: CSVDPNTEAFF

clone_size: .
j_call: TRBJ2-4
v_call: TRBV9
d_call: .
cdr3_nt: TGTGCCAGCAGCGCAGAAGGGTCCAAAAACATTCAGTACTTC
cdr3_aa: CASSAEGSKNIQYF

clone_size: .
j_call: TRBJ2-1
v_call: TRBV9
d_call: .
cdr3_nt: TGTGCCAGCAGCTCGGGACCGAACTCCTACAATGAGCAGTTCTTC
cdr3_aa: CASSSGPNSYNEQFF

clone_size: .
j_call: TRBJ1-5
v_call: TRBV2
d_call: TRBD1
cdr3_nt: TGTGCCAGCAGTGAAAGGATGGACAGGCATCATCAGCCCCAGCATTTT
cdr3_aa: CASSERMDRHHQPQHF

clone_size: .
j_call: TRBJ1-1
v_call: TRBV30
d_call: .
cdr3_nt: TGTGCCTGGAGTGTCTCGGTCCTGAACACTGAAGCTTTCTTT
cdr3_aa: CAWSVSVLNTEAFF

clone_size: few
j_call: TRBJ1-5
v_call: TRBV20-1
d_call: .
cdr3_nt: TGCAGTGCTAGAGAAGTGGGGCGCAATCAGCCCCAGCATTTT
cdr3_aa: CSAREVGRNQPQHF

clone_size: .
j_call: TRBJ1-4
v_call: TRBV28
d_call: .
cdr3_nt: TGTGCCAGCAGGGAAACAGGGAGGGTTAATGAAAAACTGTTTTTT
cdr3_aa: CASRETGRVNEKLFF

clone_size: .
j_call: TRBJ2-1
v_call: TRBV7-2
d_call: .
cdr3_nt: TGTGCCAGCAGCTCGGGACAAGCCTACAATGAGCAGTTCTTC
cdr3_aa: CASSSGQAYNEQFF

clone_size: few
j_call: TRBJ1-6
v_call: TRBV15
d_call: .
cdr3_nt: TGTGCCACCAGCAGAGGACCCGGAGGGGATCATTCACCCCTCCACTTT
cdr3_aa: CATSRGPGGDHSPLHF

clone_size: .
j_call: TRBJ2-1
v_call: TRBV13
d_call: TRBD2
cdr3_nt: TGTGCCAGCAGCCAACTAGCGGGGGGTCCTTCCTACAATGAGCAGTTCTTC
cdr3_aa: CASSQLAGGPSYNEQFF

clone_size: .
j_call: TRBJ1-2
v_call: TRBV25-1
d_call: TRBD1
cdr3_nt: TGTGCCAGCAGTGATACTCCGACAGGGCTAAATGGCTACACCTTC
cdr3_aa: CASSDTPTGLNGYTF

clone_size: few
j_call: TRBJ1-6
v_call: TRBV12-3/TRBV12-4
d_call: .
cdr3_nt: TGTGCCAGCAGTTTTAATTGGGGTTCTAATTCACCCCTCCACTTT
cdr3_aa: CASSFNWGSNSPLHF

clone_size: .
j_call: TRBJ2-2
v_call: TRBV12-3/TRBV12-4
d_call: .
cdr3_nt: TGTGCCAGCAGTTTGGACCGGCCCGGGGAGCTGTTTTTT
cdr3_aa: CASSLDRPGELFF

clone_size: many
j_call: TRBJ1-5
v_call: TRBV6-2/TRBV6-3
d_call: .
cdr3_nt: TGTGCCAGCAGTTATTCCCACGGTATTCAGCCCCAGCATTTT
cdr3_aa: CASSYSHGIQPQHF

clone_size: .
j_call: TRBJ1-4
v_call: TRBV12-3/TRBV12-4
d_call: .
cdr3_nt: TGTGCCAGCAGCTTCACCGACAGCGAAAAACTGTTTTTT
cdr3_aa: CASSFTDSEKLFF

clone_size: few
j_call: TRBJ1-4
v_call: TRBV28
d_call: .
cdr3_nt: TGTGCCAGCAGCCCCACCCTGGGGGATGAAAAACTGTTTTTT
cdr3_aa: CASSPTLGDEKLFF

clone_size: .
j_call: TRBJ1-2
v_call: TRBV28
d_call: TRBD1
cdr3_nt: TGTGCCAGCATCGGTACAGGGGACCGGGGCTACACCTTC
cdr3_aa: CASIGTGDRGYTF

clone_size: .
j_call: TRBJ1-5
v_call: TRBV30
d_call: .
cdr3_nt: TGTGCCTGGAGTGTACGCAGGGCTGATCAGCCCCAGCATTTT
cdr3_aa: CAWSVRRADQPQHF

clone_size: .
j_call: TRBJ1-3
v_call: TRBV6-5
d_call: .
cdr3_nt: TGTGCCAGCAGTTACGGCGACTCTGGAAACACCATATATTTT
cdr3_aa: CASSYGDSGNTIYF

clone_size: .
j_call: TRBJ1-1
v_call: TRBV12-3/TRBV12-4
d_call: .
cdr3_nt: TGTGCCAGCAGCCTCAGGGCAGGGGTGAACACTGAAGCTTTCTTT
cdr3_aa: CASSLRAGVNTEAFF

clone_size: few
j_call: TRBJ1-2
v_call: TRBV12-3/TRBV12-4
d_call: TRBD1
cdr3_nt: TGTGCCAGCACCCCGGGACAGGGGGCCAACTATGGCTACACCTTC
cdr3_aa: CASTPGQGANYGYTF

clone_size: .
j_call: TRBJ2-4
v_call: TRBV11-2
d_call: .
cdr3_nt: TGTGCCAGCAGCTTAGGAGGGTATGGCATTCAGTACTTC
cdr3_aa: CASSLGGYGIQYF

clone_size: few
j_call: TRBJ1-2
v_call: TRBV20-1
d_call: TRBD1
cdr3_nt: TGCACCGCAGAGGGGGCGAATGGCTACACCTTC
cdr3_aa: CTAEGANGYTF

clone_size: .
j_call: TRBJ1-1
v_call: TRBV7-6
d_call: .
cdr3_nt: TGTGCCAGCAGCTTGACACAAACAAACACTGAAGCTTTCTTT
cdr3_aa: CASSLTQTNTEAFF

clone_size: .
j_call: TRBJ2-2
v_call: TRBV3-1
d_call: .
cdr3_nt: TGTGCCAGCAGCCAAGAAATTGGCCTAATTGGCGGGGAGCTGTTTTTT
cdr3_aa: CASSQEIGLIGGELFF

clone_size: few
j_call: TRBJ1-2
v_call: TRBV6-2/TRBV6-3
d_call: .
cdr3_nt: TGTGCCAGCCACCTCCGGCCTCAAGCTAACTATGGCTACACCTTC
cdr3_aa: CASHLRPQANYGYTF

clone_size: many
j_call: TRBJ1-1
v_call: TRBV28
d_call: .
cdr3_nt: TGTGCCAGCAGTTTTGGATTTGAAGCTTTCTTT
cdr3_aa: CASSFGFEAFF

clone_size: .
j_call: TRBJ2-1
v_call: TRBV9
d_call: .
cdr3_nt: TGTGCCAGCAGCGTAGTTGGGGTCTCCTACAATGAGCAGTTCTTC
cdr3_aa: CASSVVGVSYNEQFF

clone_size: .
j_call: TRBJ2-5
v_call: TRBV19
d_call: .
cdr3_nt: TGTGCCAGTAGTATAGATGAGACACAAGAGACCCAGTACTTC
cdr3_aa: CASSIDETQETQYF

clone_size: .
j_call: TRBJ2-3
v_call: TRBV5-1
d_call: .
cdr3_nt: TGCGCCAGCAGCGCGTCGAGGGCAGGAAGCACAGATACGCAGTATTTT
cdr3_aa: CASSASRAGSTDTQYF

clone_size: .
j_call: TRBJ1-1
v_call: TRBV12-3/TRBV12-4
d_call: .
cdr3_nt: TGTGCCAGCAGTTTCGGCAGCGATGGCACTGAAGCTTTCTTT
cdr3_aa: CASSFGSDGTEAFF

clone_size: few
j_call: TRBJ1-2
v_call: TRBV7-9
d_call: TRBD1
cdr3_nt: TGTGCCAGCAACCAACGAGACAGGGAATATGGCTACACCTTC
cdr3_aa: CASNQRDREYGYTF

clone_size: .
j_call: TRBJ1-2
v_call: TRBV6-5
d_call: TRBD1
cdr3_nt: TGTGCCAGCAGTTATCCAGGGGGTCTCGGTGGCTACACCTTC
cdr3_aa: CASSYPGGLGGYTF